This is a list of T cell receptor beta chains from one sample in a study of control samples from healthy donors and cancer patients. Sequencing used immunoSEQ multiplex PCR; TCRdb keeps in-frame clones, though not all of them. The sample lists about 130,000 clones, 90% occurring once. Sequenced: blood. All receptors derive from a man aged 35 to 55 in good health. The CDR3 runs from the conserved cysteine through the conserved F or W. Each record gives: clone size, V gene, J gene, D gene, CDR3 DNA, CDR3 protein. A D gene is named only where the DNA matches it firmly. Size values are once, few and many counts, or a class for expanded clones, and some rows have none.

clone_size: -
v_call: TRBV3-1/TRBV3-2
j_call: TRBJ1-5
d_call: -
cdr3_nt: TGTGCCAGCAGCCAAGAGCGGACCGGGGCACGTCAGCCCCAGCATTTT
cdr3_aa: CASSQERTGARQPQHF

clone_size: -
v_call: TRBV10-3
j_call: TRBJ2-1
d_call: -
cdr3_nt: TGTGCCACCCAGGACCTAACTTCCCCCAATGAGCAGTTCTTC
cdr3_aa: CATQDLTSPNEQFF

clone_size: -
v_call: TRBV14
j_call: TRBJ2-3
d_call: TRBD1
cdr3_nt: TGTGCCAGCGGCACAGGGGCCCACAGCACAGATACGCAGTATTTT
cdr3_aa: CASGTGAHSTDTQYF

clone_size: -
v_call: TRBV19
j_call: TRBJ1-5
d_call: -
cdr3_nt: TGTGCCAGTAGTTGGAACTCCTATAGCAATCAGCCCCAGCATTTT
cdr3_aa: CASSWNSYSNQPQHF

clone_size: -
v_call: TRBV7-7
j_call: TRBJ2-2
d_call: -
cdr3_nt: TGTGCTAGCAGCTTACAGCTAGCCGCCGGGGAGCTGTTTTTT
cdr3_aa: CASSLQLAAGELFF

clone_size: -
v_call: TRBV7-2
j_call: TRBJ2-3
d_call: TRBD2
cdr3_nt: TGTGCCAGCAGCTCTCTAGCGGGGGGGACAGATACGCAGTATTTT
cdr3_aa: CASSSLAGGTDTQYF

clone_size: -
v_call: TRBV7-2
j_call: TRBJ2-5
d_call: -
cdr3_nt: TGTGCCAGCAGATCCAGGGTATCGGAGACCCAGTACTTC
cdr3_aa: CASRSRVSETQYF

clone_size: -
v_call: TRBV11-2
j_call: TRBJ2-4
d_call: TRBD1
cdr3_nt: TGTGCCAGCAGCTTGGATACTGGACAGGGATACATTCAGTACTTC
cdr3_aa: CASSLDTGQGYIQYF

clone_size: once
v_call: TRBV5-4
j_call: TRBJ1-4
d_call: -
cdr3_nt: TGTGCCAGCAGTCCGGGGGCTACTAATGAAAAACTGTTTTTT
cdr3_aa: CASSPGATNEKLFF

clone_size: few
v_call: TRBV2
j_call: TRBJ2-3
d_call: -
cdr3_nt: TGTGCCAGCAGTGAAATACGGGGCACAGATACGCAGTATTTT
cdr3_aa: CASSEIRGTDTQYF

clone_size: -
v_call: TRBV27
j_call: TRBJ1-1
d_call: -
cdr3_nt: TGTGCCAGCAGCAGGGGTCGTATGAACACTGAAGCTTTCTTT
cdr3_aa: CASSRGRMNTEAFF

clone_size: -
v_call: TRBV7-9
j_call: TRBJ1-1
d_call: -
cdr3_nt: TGTGCCAGCAGCCCAGAGCGGGGGACGACTGAAGCTTTCTTT
cdr3_aa: CASSPERGTTEAFF